These 20 T cell receptor beta chains were all obtained from the same sample, sequenced in a study of PD-L1 blockade in urothelial cancer. Libraries were prepared by immunoSEQ multiplex PCR; TCRdb keeps only in-frame clonotypes and omits some of them. There are about 23,000 clones in the sample; roughly 89% occur only once, and 11% lies in the top ten. This sample's time point: peripheral blood 6 weeks after treatment start. Here the sequenced sample was PBMCs, taken around atezolizumab (anti-PD-L1) treatment. These receptors were obtained from a woman aged 55-70 years with urothelial cancer.

The chain recombines TRBV5-1 with TRBJ2-1, with 9 bases fitting TRBD2. With 1 base clipped from V and 7 bases from J, the junction kept 6 bases outside the gene matches. Germline lookup yields CDR1 SGHRS and CDR2 YFSETQ. The CDR3 spans 15 residues. The CDR3 is CASSLYLAGRNEQFF. In nucleotides, the CDR3 is TGCGCCAGCAGCTTGTATCTAGCGGGGAGGAATGAGCAGTTCTTC.

The gene calls are TRBV9 and TRBJ1-1, with 8 positions matching TRBD1. Germline CDR1 is SGDLS and CDR2 is YYNGEE. The CDR3 sequence is 14 residues long. Germline trimming cut 3 bases from V and 2 bases from J; bases unmatched to any gene: 3. The CDR3 loop is CASSATGANTEAFF. CDR3 nucleotides: TGTGCCAGCAGCGCGACAGGGGCTAACACTGAAGCTTTCTTT.

The gene calls are TRBV15 and TRBJ1-5, with 8 bases aligning to TRBD1. CDR3 length: 17 residues. The germline V gene has CDR1 LNHNV and CDR2 YYDKDF (reference sequence). V dropped 5 bases and J dropped 0; count of bases not matched to a gene: 9. The CDR3 spells CATSRQRTGNSNQPQHF. The DNA of the CDR3 is TGTGCCACCAGCCGACAAAGGACAGGGAATAGCAATCAGCCCCAGCATTTT. The whole variable domain, remainder taken from reference TRBV15 and TRBJ1-5, is DAMVIQNPRYQVTQFGKPVTLSCSQTLNHNVMYWYQQKSSQAPKLLFHYYDKDFNNEADTPDNFQSRRPNTSFCFLDIRSPGLGDTAMYLCATSRQRTGNSNQPQHFGDGTRLSIL.

The chain couples TRBV9 to TRBJ2-1; 9 bases agree with TRBD2. Per the germline V gene, CDR1 is SGDLS and CDR2 is YYNGEE. This CDR3 region has 16 residues. Losses at the gene ends were 3 bases for V and 7 bases for J; bases not matched to a gene: 11. The CDR3 DNA reads as TGTGCCAGCAGCGCAGAACCGGGACTAGCCGATAATGAGCAGTTCTTC. Amino acid sequence: CASSAEPGLADNEQFF.

This clone was recorded once. The chain employs TRBV19 and TRBJ2-7, with D possibly being TRBD1 (6 bases). V shed 3 bases and J shed 2 bases, with 11 bases lying between them. Per the germline V gene, CDR1 is LNHDA and CDR2 is SQIVND (reference sequence). The CDR3 has 14 amino acids. The CDR3 DNA reads TGTGCCAGTAGTATCAGGGGAACCACCTACGAGCAGTACTTC. It specifies CASSIRGTTYEQYF.

The V gene is TRBV21-1, the J gene TRBJ2-5; the table's TRBD1 call for D was not verified on the DNA. TRBV21-1 is listed as a pseudogene. The CDR3 has 17 residues. The DNA of the CDR3 is TGTGCCAGCAGCAAAGGTGGACAGGGGGCGCCGCAAGAGACCCAGTACTTC. Amino acid sequence: CASSKGGQGAPQETQYF.

V gene TRBV5-4 combines with J gene TRBJ2-5; D possibly corresponds to TRBD1 (5 bases). With 2 bases removed from V and 5 bases from J, the gap between germline ends came to 13 bases. CDR1 SGHNT and CDR2 YYREEE come from the germline V gene (reference sequence). This CDR3 has 14 residues. Here the CDR3 reads CASSFFARDETQYF. CDR3 coding DNA: TGTGCCAGCAGCTTTTTCGCCAGGGATGAGACCCAGTACTTC.

This chain links TRBV4-3 with TRBJ1-2, with D possibly matching TRBD1 (6 bases). The CDR3 extends over 14 amino acids. The V and J ends lost 2 bases and 3 bases respectively, with 10 bases between them. Germline CDR1 is LGHNA and CDR2 is YSLEER. The CDR3 sequence: CASSQPDSDYGYTF. CDR3 nucleotide sequence: TGCGCCAGCAGCCAACCGGACAGCGACTATGGCTACACCTTC.

The V and J genes are TRBV29-1 and TRBJ1-2, with D perhaps matching TRBD1 (6 bases). Per the germline V gene, CDR1 is SQVTM and CDR2 is ANQGSEA. V was clipped by 1 base and J by 5 bases, with 8 bases between them. CDR3 length equals 12 residues. The CDR3 DNA follows: TGCAGCGTTGAAGGGACAGAGTATGGCTACACCTTC. This translates into CSVEGTEYGYTF.

This clone was seen a few times. V gene TRBV23-1 combines with J gene TRBJ2-3; the match to TRBD2 covers 10 bases. TRBV23-1 is designated an ORF whose function remains uncertain. After removal of 6 bases from V and 6 bases from J, the junction contained 12 bases not matched to a gene. The CDR3 consists of 16 residues. CDR3 amino acids: CASSHGPSGSGDTQYF. DNA for the CDR3: TGCGCCAGCAGCCATGGGCCTAGCGGGAGCGGGGATACGCAGTATTTT.

The J gene is TRBJ2-1, the V gene TRBV9, with 7 bases identical to TRBD1. The germline V gene has CDR1 SGDLS and CDR2 YYNGEE. V shed 4 bases and J 16 bases; nucleotides not matched to a gene: 11. The CDR3 loop spans 12 amino acids. The CDR3 protein is CASSTDRLEPFF. CDR3 bases: TGTGCCAGCAGCACGGACAGGCTAGAACCTTTCTTC.

V is TRBV19 and J is TRBJ1-1; D ambiguous. Per germline, CDR1 LNHDA and CDR2 SQIVND (reference sequence). With 3 bases removed from V and 1 base from J, the gap between germline ends came to 6 bases. The CDR3 has 13 amino acids. CDR3 protein: CASSIVRNTEAFF. The CDR3 DNA sequence: TGTGCCAGTAGTATCGTCAGGAACACTGAAGCTTTCTTT.

The J gene is TRBJ1-2, the V gene TRBV9; 10 positions match TRBD1. The CDR3 extends over 16 amino acids. Germline V gene sequence: CDR1 SGDLS, CDR2 YYNGEE. V lost 0 bases to trimming and J lost 2 bases; unmatched junction nucleotides: 4. CDR3 in amino acids: CASSVGLGQGNYGYTF. The CDR3 DNA reads as TGTGCCAGCAGCGTAGGGTTGGGACAGGGGAACTATGGCTACACCTTC.

The rearrangement uses TRBV2 and TRBJ2-1, with a tentative D call TRBD1 (5 bases). The CDR3 covers 13 residues. Germline CDR1 is SNHLY and CDR2 is FYNNEI. V lost 7 bases to trimming and J lost 14 bases, with 21 bases between them. The CDR3 DNA is TGTGCCAGCACCAGATCAGGGTTAGGGCCGAAGTTCTTC. It translates to CASTRSGLGPKFF.

The chain couples TRBV21-1 to TRBJ2-2; the D call of TRBD1 is as the table states it, not checked on the DNA. TRBV21-1 is assigned pseudogene status. The CDR3 extends over 18 amino acids. This CDR3 is CASSKARGSPGDTGELFF. The CDR3 region has the DNA TGTGCCAGCAGCAAAGCAAGGGGAAGTCCTGGGGACACCGGGGAGCTGTTTTTT.

The V and J genes are TRBV10-3 and TRBJ2-3, with 14 bases that match TRBD2. Germline V lookup: CDR1 ENHRY, CDR2 SYGVKD. This CDR3 has 20 amino acids. V was clipped by 8 bases and J by 1 base; unmatched bases: 17. The CDR3 loop is CAISPGTSGGILLGTDTQYF. CDR3 coding DNA: TGTGCCATCTCCCCTGGGACTAGCGGGGGTATTCTTTTAGGCACAGATACGCAGTATTTT.

The chain has TRBV5-1 and TRBJ1-2; D is perhaps TRBD1 (5 bases). The V gene lost 5 bases and the J gene lost 5 bases, with 10 bases spanning the gap. Germline-derived CDR1 and CDR2 are SGHRS and YFSETQ. The CDR3 is 12 residues long. The CDR3 loop is CASRWDSYGYTF. In DNA, the CDR3 is TGCGCCAGCAGGTGGGACTCTTATGGCTACACCTTC.

This sequence joins TRBV14 and TRBJ2-3, with a weak D call TRBD2 (5 bases). The CDR3 is made up of 17 amino acids. V was trimmed by 3 bases and J by 0 bases, leaving 16 bases between them. In germline, CDR1 is SGHDN, CDR2 FVKESK. CDR3 sequence (DNA): TGTGCCAGCAGCCACTCCTCGGGGATTCTGAGCACAGATACGCAGTATTTT. It encodes CASSHSSGILSTDTQYF.

This chain uses TRBV11-3 with TRBJ2-2, with TRBD2 matching over 10 bases. This CDR3 comprises 17 residues. Per germline, CDR1 SGHNT and CDR2 YENEEA. J gave up 3 bases and V 5 bases, and 9 bases lay outside the gene matches. The CDR3 DNA follows: TGTGCCAGCAGCCCCAACCTAGCGGGGGCCGACACCGGGGAGCTGTTTTTT. Translated: CASSPNLAGADTGELFF.

The chain is built from TRBV7-3 and TRBJ1-1; 10 nucleotides line up with TRBD1. The germline V gene encodes CDR1 SGHTA and CDR2 FQGTGA. With V trimmed by 4 bases and J by 4 bases, 9 bases remained unmatched. The CDR3 contains 16 residues. The CDR3 DNA is TGTGCCAGCAGCTCGACCGGGACAGGGGTCGGCACTGAAGCTTTCTTT. It yields the protein CASSSTGTGVGTEAFF. Complete variable domain (other parts from reference TRBV7-3 and TRBJ1-1): GAGVSQTPSNKVTEKGKYVELRCDPISGHTALYWYRQSLGQGPEFLIYFQGTGAADDSGLPNDRFFAVRPEGSVSTLKIQRTERGDSAVYLCASSSTGTGVGTEAFFGQGTRLTVV.